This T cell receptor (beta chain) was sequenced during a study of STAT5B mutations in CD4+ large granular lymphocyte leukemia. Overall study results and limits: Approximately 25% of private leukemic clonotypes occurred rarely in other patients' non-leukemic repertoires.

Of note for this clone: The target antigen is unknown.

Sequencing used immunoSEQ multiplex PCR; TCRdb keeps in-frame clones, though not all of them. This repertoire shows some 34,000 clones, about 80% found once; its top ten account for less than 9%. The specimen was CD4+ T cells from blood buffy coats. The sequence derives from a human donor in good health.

For the CDR3, the DNA is TGTGCCAGCAGCCCACGGGGGGGGTACACAGATACGCAGTATTTT. As protein: CASSPRGGYTDTQYF. This chain links TRBV5-4 with TRBJ2-3, with 8 positions matching TRBD2. Trimming took 4 bases from V and 2 from J; bases not matched to a gene: 6. The CDR3 contains 15 residues. Germline V gives CDR1 SGHNT, CDR2 YYREEE (reference sequence).